This T cell receptor (beta chain) was observed in a study of Ad26.COV2.S vaccination and SARS-CoV-2 variants. Whole-study context: Within the COV1001 Ad26.COV2.S trial arm, the donor was enrolled. By the intramuscular route, Ad26.COV2.S was given once, or twice 56 days apart. Study observations and caveats: For non-spike TCRs, breadth in vaccine recipients resembled that in placebo recipients.

The CDR3 spans 15 residues. V lost 6 bases and J lost 1; bases outside the gene matches: 4. Germline V gives CDR1 MNHEY, CDR2 SVGAGI. This sample's treatment: about 20 received Ad26.COV2.S at low or high dose, single or two shots; about 5 received placebo; per-sample allocation not given. After the first vaccine or placebo injection, samples were drawn on day 63. Comment on this clone: The target antigen is unknown.

The method was immunoSEQ multiplex PCR; TCRdb's version includes in-frame clones alone and lacks a portion of them. The repertoire holds 200,000 to 300,000 clones, around 87% seen once, with roughly 10% in the top ten. This specimen was peripheral blood, taken in a trial of Ad26.COV2.S vaccine versus placebo. The sequence was obtained from a person between 18 and 60 years old who received the Ad26.COV2.S COVID-19 vaccine or a placebo. The V gene is TRBV6-5, the J gene TRBJ2-2, with 8 bases matching TRBD1. The CDR3, as DNA: TGTGCCAGCAGGTCCGGGACAGGGAACACCGGGGAGCTGTTTTTT. Residues: CASRSGTGNTGELFF.